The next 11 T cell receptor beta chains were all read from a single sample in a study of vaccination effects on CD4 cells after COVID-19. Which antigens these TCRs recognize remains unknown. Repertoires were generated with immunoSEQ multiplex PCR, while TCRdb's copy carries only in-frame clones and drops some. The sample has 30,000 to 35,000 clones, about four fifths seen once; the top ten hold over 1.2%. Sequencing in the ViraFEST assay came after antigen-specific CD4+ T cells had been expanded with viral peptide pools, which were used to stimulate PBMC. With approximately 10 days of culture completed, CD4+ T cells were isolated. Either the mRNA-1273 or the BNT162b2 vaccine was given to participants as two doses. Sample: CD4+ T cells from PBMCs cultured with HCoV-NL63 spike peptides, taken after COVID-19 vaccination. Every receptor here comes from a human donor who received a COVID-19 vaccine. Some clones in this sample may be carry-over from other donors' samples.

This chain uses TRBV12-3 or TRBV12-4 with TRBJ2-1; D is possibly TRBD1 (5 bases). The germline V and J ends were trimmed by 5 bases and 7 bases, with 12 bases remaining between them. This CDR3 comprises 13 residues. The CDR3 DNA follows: TGTGCCAGCAGTAAAGACAGTGGGAATGAGCAGTTCTTC. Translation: CASSKDSGNEQFF.

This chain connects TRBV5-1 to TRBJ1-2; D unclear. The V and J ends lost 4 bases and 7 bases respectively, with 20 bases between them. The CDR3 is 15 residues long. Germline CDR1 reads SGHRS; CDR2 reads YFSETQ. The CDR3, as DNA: TGCGCCAGCAGCCTGACGACGGATGCCGTCGGTGGCTACACCTTC. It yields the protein CASSLTTDAVGGYTF.

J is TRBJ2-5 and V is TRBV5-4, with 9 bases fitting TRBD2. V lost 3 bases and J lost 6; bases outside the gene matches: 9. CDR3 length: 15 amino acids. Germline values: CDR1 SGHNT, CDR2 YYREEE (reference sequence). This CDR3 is CASSSTSGSIKTQYF. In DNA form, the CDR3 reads TGTGCCAGCAGCTCCACTAGCGGGTCGATAAAGACCCAGTACTTC. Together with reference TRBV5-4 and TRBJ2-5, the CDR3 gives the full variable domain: ETGVTQSPTHLIKTRGQQVTLRCSSQSGHNTVSWYQQALGQGPQFIFQYYREEENGRGNFPPRFSGLQFPNYSSELNVNALELDDSALYLCASSSTSGSIKTQYFGPGTRLLVL.

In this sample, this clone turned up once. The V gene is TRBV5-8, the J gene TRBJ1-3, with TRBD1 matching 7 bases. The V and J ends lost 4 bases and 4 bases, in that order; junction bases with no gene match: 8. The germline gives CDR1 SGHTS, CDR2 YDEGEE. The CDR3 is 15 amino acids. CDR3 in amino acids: CASSRRQGGGNTIYF. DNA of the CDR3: TGTGCCAGCAGCCGCAGACAGGGAGGAGGAAACACCATATATTTT. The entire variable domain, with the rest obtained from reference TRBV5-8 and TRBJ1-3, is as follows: EAGVTQSPTHLIKTRGQQATLRCSPISGHTSVYWYQQALGLGLQFLLWYDEGEERNRGNFPPRFSGRQFPNYSSELNVNALELEDSALYLCASSRRQGGGNTIYFGEGSWLTVV.

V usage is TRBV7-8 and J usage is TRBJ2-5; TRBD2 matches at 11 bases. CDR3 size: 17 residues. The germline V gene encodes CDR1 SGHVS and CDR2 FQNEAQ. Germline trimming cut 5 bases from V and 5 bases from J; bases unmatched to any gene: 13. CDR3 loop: CASSQGNSGGAGETQYF. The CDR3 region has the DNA TGTGCCAGCAGCCAGGGGAATAGCGGGGGGGCGGGTGAGACCCAGTACTTC.

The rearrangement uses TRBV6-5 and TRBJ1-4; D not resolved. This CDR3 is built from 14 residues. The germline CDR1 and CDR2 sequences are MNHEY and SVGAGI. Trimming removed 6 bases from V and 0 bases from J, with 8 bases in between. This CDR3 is CASRRQTTNEKLFF. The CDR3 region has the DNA TGTGCCAGCAGGCGACAAACAACTAATGAAAAACTGTTTTTT.

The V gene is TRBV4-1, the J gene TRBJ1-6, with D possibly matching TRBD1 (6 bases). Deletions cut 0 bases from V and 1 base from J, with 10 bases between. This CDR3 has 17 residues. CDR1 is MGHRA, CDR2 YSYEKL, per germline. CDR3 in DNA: TGCGCCAGCAGCCAAGATCGGCAGGGGTCCTATAATTCACCCCTCCACTTT. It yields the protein CASSQDRQGSYNSPLHF.

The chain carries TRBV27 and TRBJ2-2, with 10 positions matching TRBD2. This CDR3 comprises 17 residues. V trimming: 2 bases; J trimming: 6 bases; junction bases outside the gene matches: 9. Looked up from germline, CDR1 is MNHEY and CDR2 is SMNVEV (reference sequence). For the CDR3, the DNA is TGTGCCAGCAGTTTAGCCCCCCCCGGGACTAGCGCCGGGGAGCTGTTTTTT. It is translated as CASSLAPPGTSAGELFF.

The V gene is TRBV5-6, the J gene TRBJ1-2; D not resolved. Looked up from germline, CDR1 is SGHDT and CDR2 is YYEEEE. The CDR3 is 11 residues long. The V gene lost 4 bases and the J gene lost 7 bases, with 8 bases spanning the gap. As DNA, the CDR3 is TGTGCCAGCAGCCTTGTCGGTGGCTACACCTTC. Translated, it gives CASSLVGGYTF.

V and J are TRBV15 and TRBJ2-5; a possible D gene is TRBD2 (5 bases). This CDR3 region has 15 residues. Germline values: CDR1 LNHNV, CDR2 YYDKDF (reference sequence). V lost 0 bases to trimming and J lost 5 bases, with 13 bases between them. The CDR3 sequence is CATSRDLRARETQYF. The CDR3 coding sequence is TGTGCCACCAGCAGAGATCTGCGGGCTCGCGAGACCCAGTACTTC.

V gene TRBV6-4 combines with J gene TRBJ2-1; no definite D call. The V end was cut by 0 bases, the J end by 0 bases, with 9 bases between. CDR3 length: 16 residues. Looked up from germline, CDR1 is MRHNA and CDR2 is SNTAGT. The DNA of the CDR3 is TGTGCCAGCAGTGACTCGAGGCACTCCTCCTACAATGAGCAGTTCTTC. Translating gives CASSDSRHSSYNEQFF.